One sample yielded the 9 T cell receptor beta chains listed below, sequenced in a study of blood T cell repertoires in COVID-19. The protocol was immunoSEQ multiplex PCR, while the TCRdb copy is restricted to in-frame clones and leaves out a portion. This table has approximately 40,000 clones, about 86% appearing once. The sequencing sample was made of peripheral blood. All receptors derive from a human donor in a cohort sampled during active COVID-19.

The CDR3 reads CASSSLAKNIQYF. In DNA, the CDR3 is TGTGCCAGCAGTTCCTTAGCCAAAAACATTCAGTACTTC. The chain joins TRBV2 to TRBJ2-4; no clear D gene. Per germline, CDR1 SNHLY and CDR2 FYNNEI. Trimming shortened V by 5 bases and J by 0 bases, and 5 bases separated the two germline ends. The CDR3 loop spans 13 amino acids.

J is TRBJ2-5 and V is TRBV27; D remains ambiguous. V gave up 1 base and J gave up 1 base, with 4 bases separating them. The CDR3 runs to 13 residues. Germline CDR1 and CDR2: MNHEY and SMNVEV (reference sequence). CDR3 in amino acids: CASSLLSQETQYF. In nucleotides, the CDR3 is TGTGCCAGCAGTTTATTATCCCAAGAGACCCAGTACTTC.

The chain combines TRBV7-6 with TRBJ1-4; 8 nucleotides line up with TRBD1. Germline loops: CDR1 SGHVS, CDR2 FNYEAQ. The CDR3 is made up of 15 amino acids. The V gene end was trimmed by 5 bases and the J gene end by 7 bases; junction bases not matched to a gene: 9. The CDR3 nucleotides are TGTGCCAGCAGCGTCAACAGGGGGATCGGTGAAAAACTGTTTTTT. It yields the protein CASSVNRGIGEKLFF. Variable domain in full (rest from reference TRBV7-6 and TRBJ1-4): GAGVSQSPRYKVTKRGQDVALRCDPISGHVSLYWYRQALGQGPEFLTYFNYEAQQDKSGLPNDRFSAERPEGSISTLTIQRTEQRDSAMYRCASSVNRGIGEKLFFGSGTQLSVL.

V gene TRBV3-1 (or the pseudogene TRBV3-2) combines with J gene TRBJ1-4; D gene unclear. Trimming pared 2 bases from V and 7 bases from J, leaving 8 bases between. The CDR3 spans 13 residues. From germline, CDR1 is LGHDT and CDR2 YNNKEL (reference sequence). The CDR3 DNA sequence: TGTGCCAGCAGCCAACCGGGAGTTGAAAAACTGTTTTTT. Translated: CASSQPGVEKLFF.

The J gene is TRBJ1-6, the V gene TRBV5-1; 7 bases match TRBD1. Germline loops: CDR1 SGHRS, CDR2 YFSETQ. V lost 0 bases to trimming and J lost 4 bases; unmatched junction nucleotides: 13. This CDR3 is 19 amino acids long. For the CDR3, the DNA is TGCGCCAGCAGCTTGGCCGACGGGACAGTGGATGCATATAATTCACCCCTCCACTTT. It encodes CASSLADGTVDAYNSPLHF.

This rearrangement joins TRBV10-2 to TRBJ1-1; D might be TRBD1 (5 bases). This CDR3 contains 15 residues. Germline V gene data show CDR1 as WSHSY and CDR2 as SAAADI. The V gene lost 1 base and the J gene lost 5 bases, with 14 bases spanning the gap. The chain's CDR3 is CASSEYLSRGTEAFF. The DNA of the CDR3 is TGCGCCAGCAGTGAGTATCTTAGTAGGGGAACTGAAGCTTTCTTT.

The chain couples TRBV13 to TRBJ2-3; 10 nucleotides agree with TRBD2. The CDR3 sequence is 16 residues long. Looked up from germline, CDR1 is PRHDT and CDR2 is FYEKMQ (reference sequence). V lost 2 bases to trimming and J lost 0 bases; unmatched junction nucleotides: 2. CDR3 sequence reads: CASSLLAGVSTDTQYF. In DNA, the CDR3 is TGTGCCAGCAGCTTACTAGCGGGGGTTAGCACAGATACGCAGTATTTT.

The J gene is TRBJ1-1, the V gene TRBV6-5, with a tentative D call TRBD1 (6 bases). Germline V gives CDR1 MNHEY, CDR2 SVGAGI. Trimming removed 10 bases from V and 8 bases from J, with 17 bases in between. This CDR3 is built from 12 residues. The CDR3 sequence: CATPGRDIEAFF. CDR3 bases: TGTGCCACCCCTGGTCGGGACATCGAAGCTTTCTTT.

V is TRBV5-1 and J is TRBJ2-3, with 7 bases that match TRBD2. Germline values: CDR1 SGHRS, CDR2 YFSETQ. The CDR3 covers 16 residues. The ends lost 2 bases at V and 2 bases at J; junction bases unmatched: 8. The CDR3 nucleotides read TGCGCCAGCAGCTTAGCACCGGGACTACTCACAGATACGCAGTATTTT. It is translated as CASSLAPGLLTDTQYF. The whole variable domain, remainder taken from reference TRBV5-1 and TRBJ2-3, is KAGVTQTPRYLIKTRGQQVTLSCSPISGHRSVSWYQQTPGQGLQFLFEYFSETQRNKGNFPGRFSGRQFSNSRSEMNVSTLELGDSALYLCASSLAPGLLTDTQYFGPGTRLTVL.